This entry lists 30 T cell receptor beta chains sequenced from one sample in a study of T cells in Graves' hyperthyroidism and ophthalmopathy. TCR beta CDR3 regions were amplified from RNA. A first-round RT-PCR of the TCR CDR3 used the HTBI primer set. TCRdb reanalysed the multiplex PCR reads using MiXCR and keeps one entry per CDR3 protein. Here the sample spans about half a million distinct CDR3 sequences, around 20% being singletons. The sample comprised blood. The source is a man younger than 35 with Graves' hyperthyroidism.

This clonotype was seen repeatedly, ten times or more. The chain has TRBV2 and TRBJ1-2, with TRBD1 as a possible D gene (5 bases). The CDR3 totals 14 residues. The germline CDR1 and CDR2 sequences are SNHLY and FYNNEI. V lost 2 bases and J 8 bases, leaving 15 bases between the germline ends. The CDR3 nucleotides read TGTGCCAGCAGTGAACATTTGGACATTGGGGGCTACACCTTC. Translation gives CASSEHLDIGGYTF. Variable domain in full (rest from reference TRBV2 and TRBJ1-2): EPEVTQTPSHQVTQMGQEVILRCVPISNHLYFYWYRQILGQKVEFLVSFYNNEISEKSEIFDDQFSVERPDGSNFTLKIRSTKLEDSAMYFCASSEHLDIGGYTFGSGTRLTVV.

This clonotype came up many times. The J gene is TRBJ2-7, the V gene TRBV12-3 or TRBV12-4; tentative D call: TRBD1 (5 bases). The ends were cut back, 4 bases at V and 2 bases at J, with 15 bases in the middle. The CDR3 spans 15 residues. CDR3 protein: CASSSFKGKAYEQYF. The CDR3 region has the DNA TGTGCCAGCAGTTCTTTCAAGGGGAAAGCCTACGAGCAGTACTTC.

This clonotype has just a few counts. This chain links TRBV12-3 or TRBV12-4 with TRBJ1-1; the D is unclear. V gave up 3 bases and J gave up 3 bases, with 11 bases separating them. The CDR3 has 14 residues. Here the CDR3 DNA reads TGTGCCAGCAGTTTCGCAGCCCTTGACACTGAAGCTTTCTTT. As protein: CASSFAALDTEAFF.

This clonotype was seen ten or more times. The chain recombines TRBV24-1 with TRBJ1-5; D not certain. The CDR3 is 15 amino acids. Germline CDR1 is KGHDR and CDR2 is SFDVKD. The V end lost 1 base, the J end lost 2 bases, and 8 bases lay between the germline ends. CDR3 DNA: TGTGCCACCAGTGATTTAGGAGAGGGCAATCAGCCCCAGCATTTT. This sequence encodes CATSDLGEGNQPQHF.

The rearrangement links TRBV12-3 or TRBV12-4 to TRBJ2-2, with TRBD2 matching 11 bases. The CDR3 length is 16 residues. V gave up 3 bases and J gave up 5 bases; unmatched junction bases: 5. The CDR3 sequence: CASSFWRLAGTGELFF. CDR3 in DNA: TGTGCCAGCAGTTTTTGGCGACTAGCGGGGACCGGGGAGCTGTTTTTT.

This clonotype was counted at least ten times. The gene calls are TRBV24-1 and TRBJ1-1; D might be TRBD1 (5 bases). Trimming stripped 5 bases from V and 7 bases from J, with 13 bases between. The germline V gene encodes CDR1 KGHDR and CDR2 SFDVKD. The CDR3 sequence is 13 residues long. The CDR3 DNA reads TGTGCCACCAGTGCTGGGGGACTAAATGAAGCTTTCTTT. Residues: CATSAGGLNEAFF.

This clonotype was observed at least ten times. This rearrangement joins TRBV19 to TRBJ1-1; D not certain. This CDR3 spans 12 amino acids. Deletions cut 2 bases from V and 6 bases from J, with 7 bases between. Germline-derived CDR1 and CDR2 are LNHDA and SQIVND (reference sequence). For the CDR3, the DNA is TGTGCCAGTAGTATACCCGGATCTGAAGCTTTCTTT. Protein: CASSIPGSEAFF.

The chain combines TRBV12-3 or TRBV12-4 with TRBJ1-2; maybe TRBD1 (5 bases). V was cut by 7 bases and J by 0 bases, with 12 bases left in between. The CDR3 has 14 residues. In DNA, the CDR3 is TGTGCCAGCACCCCCGGACATTCTAACTATGGCTACACCTTC. Translated: CASTPGHSNYGYTF.

The J gene is TRBJ2-7, the V gene TRBV20-1; D perhaps matches TRBD2 (5 bases). From germline, CDR1 is DFQATT and CDR2 SNEGSKA (reference sequence). V lost 2 bases to trimming and J lost 2 bases, with 10 bases between them. The CDR3 contains 13 residues. DNA for the CDR3: TGCAGTGCTAGACTAGCCATTACCTACGAGCAGTACTTC. This codes for CSARLAITYEQYF.

Here the CDR3 reads CASSASPENSPLHF. CDR3 nucleotides: TGCGCCAGCAGCGCCTCGCCGGAGAATTCACCCCTCCACTTT. The rearrangement joins TRBV5-1 to TRBJ1-6; the D is unclear. Germline CDR1 and CDR2: SGHRS and YFSETQ. The V and J ends lost 4 bases and 7 bases respectively, with 12 bases between them. The CDR3 has 14 amino acids.

This clonotype was counted at least ten times. V gene TRBV12-3 or TRBV12-4 combines with J gene TRBJ2-7, with a weak D call TRBD2 (6 bases). The CDR3 spans 13 residues. The V end was cut by 6 bases, the J end by 4 bases, with 13 bases between. CDR3 bases: TGTGCCAGCAGCCCCGTGGGACTTTACGAGCAGTACTTC. Translation: CASSPVGLYEQYF.

This clonotype was seen only once. The gene calls are TRBV12-3 or TRBV12-4 and TRBJ1-2; D perhaps matches TRBD1 (5 bases). The CDR3 is made up of 16 amino acids. V lost 4 bases to trimming and J lost 4 bases, with 19 bases between them. The CDR3 sequence: CASSSSSAGLGYGYTF. The CDR3 DNA sequence: TGTGCCAGCAGTTCGTCCTCCGCGGGACTCGGCTATGGCTACACCTTC.

This clonotype has ten or more counts. This chain connects TRBV6-2 or TRBV6-3 to TRBJ2-5; 9 nucleotides match TRBD1. This CDR3 region has 14 residues. J was trimmed by 5 bases and V by 0 bases; bases with no gene match: 1. Germline-derived CDR1 and CDR2 are MNHEY and SVGEGT. The CDR3 nucleotides read TGTGCCAGCAGTTACTCGACAGGGGGGGAGACCCAGTACTTC. Residues: CASSYSTGGETQYF.

In this sample, this clonotype turned up a few times. This chain joins TRBV6-5 and TRBJ2-5; no clear D gene. CDR1 and CDR2 from the germline V gene are MNHEY and SVGAGI. V dropped 1 base and J dropped 3 bases, with 15 bases sitting between them. The CDR3 runs to 16 residues. This chain's CDR3 is CASSYFGGSSEETQYF. Written as DNA, the CDR3 is TGTGCCAGCAGTTACTTTGGTGGTAGCAGCGAAGAGACCCAGTACTTC.

The chain combines TRBV19 with TRBJ2-3; 9 nucleotides line up with TRBD1. Trimming took 3 bases from V and 10 from J; bases not matched to a gene: 14. Germline CDR1 reads LNHDA; CDR2 reads SQIVND (reference sequence). This CDR3 comprises 16 residues. CDR3 coding DNA: TGTGCCAGTAGTATCGACCGACAGGGGGGCCTCCGGCCGCAGTATTTT. Protein sequence: CASSIDRQGGLRPQYF.

This clonotype was counted at least ten times. V is TRBV4-1 and J is TRBJ1-1; 7 positions match TRBD1. CDR1 is MGHRA, CDR2 YSYEKL, per germline. J gave up 11 bases and V 3 bases, and 3 bases lay outside the gene matches. The CDR3 totals 11 residues. The CDR3, as DNA: TGCGCCAGCAGCCAGACAGGGCGCGCTTTCTTT. It specifies CASSQTGRAFF.

This clonotype showed up many times. The chain has TRBV20-1 and TRBJ1-1, with D possibly TRBD1 on 5 matching bases. Germline CDR1 DFQATT, CDR2 SNEGSKA (reference sequence). Deletions cut 6 bases from V and 1 base from J, with 12 bases between. CDR3 length: 13 amino acids. The CDR3 DNA is TGCAGTGCAAGGGACGGGACGAACACTGAAGCTTTCTTT. Protein sequence: CSARDGTNTEAFF.

Points on this clonotype: This likely comes from a read error, as the CDR3 has no conserved phenylalanine or tryptophan at its end. The rearrangement uses TRBV5-1 and TRBJ1-2; 7 bases match TRBD1. The CDR3 contains 15 residues. CDR1 SGHRS and CDR2 YFSETQ come from the germline V gene. Trimming at V came to 3 bases and at J to 5 bases, leaving 10 bases not matched to a gene. CDR3 amino acids: CASSSSGQAAYGYTV. The CDR3 DNA follows: TGCGCCAGCAGCTCTTCCGGACAGGCGGCTTATGGCTACACCGTC.

The table lists this clonotype with a few counts. The genes are TRBV7-9 and TRBJ2-2; D gene uncertain. With 0 bases removed from V and 3 bases from J, the gap between germline ends came to 5 bases. Germline V lookup: CDR1 SEHNR, CDR2 FQNEAQ (reference sequence). CDR3 length equals 14 residues. The CDR3 region has the DNA TGTGCCAGCAGCTTAGCGGTGTACACCGGGGAGCTGTTTTTT. This sequence encodes CASSLAVYTGELFF. The full variable domain, in which reference TRBV7-9 and TRBJ2-2 provide the parts outside the CDR3, is DTGVSQNPRHKITKRGQNVTFRCDPISEHNRLYWYRQTLGQGPEFLTYFQNEAQLEKSRLLSDRFSAERPKGSFSTLEIQRTEQGDSAMYLCASSLAVYTGELFFGEGSRLTVL.

This clonotype came up a few times. The CDR3 here is CASSSLKQETQYF. CDR3 DNA sequence: TGTGCCAGCAGTTCACTCAAGCAAGAGACCCAGTACTTC. V gene TRBV6-5 combines with J gene TRBJ2-5; unclear D gene. V was shortened by 4 bases and J by 2 bases, with 8 bases between the two germline ends. This CDR3 spans 13 amino acids. Germline CDR1 MNHEY, CDR2 SVGAGI.

Many counts were recorded for this clonotype. This rearrangement joins TRBV12-3 or TRBV12-4 to TRBJ1-2, with 8 bases fitting TRBD1. Unmatched junction bases numbered 11, after V lost 6 bases and J lost 5 bases. This CDR3 is 15 amino acids long. This chain's CDR3 is CASRTGTGGSYGYTF. CDR3 sequence (DNA): TGTGCCAGCAGAACCGGGACAGGAGGTTCGTATGGCTACACCTTC.

In its sample, this clonotype was seen a few times. The chain joins TRBV4-1 to TRBJ2-5, with TRBD2 matching 7 bases. Germline V gene sequence: CDR1 MGHRA, CDR2 YSYEKL. Losses at the gene ends were 1 base for V and 5 bases for J; bases not matched to a gene: 10. The CDR3 runs 16 residues. CDR3 protein: CASSQVWEGSRETQYF. Here the CDR3 DNA reads TGCGCCAGCAGCCAAGTCTGGGAGGGGTCCCGGGAGACCCAGTACTTC.

The rearrangement joins TRBV10-3 to TRBJ1-3; 7 bases map to TRBD1. There are 14 residues in the CDR3. V shed 7 bases, J shed 4 bases, and the junction held 7 bases outside the gene matches. Germline loops: CDR1 ENHRY, CDR2 SYGVKD. The chain's CDR3 is CAINIGTDGNTIYF. CDR3 bases: TGTGCCATCAACATAGGGACAGACGGAAACACCATATATTTT.

This clonotype was observed many times. The V call is TRBV11-2, the J call TRBJ1-3; 7 nucleotides agree with TRBD1. The CDR3 contains 15 residues. V lost 4 bases and J lost 0; bases outside the gene matches: 3. Germline assignment: CDR1 SGHAT and CDR2 FQNNGV. CDR3 loop: CASSWGQSSGNTIYF. CDR3 nucleotide sequence: TGTGCCAGCAGCTGGGGACAGAGCTCTGGAAACACCATATATTTT. Drawing the rest from reference TRBV11-2 and TRBJ1-3, the complete variable domain is EAGVAQSPRYKIIEKRQSVAFWCNPISGHATLYWYQQILGQGPKLLIQFQNNGVVDDSQLPKDRFSAERLKGVDSTLKIQPAKLEDSAVYLCASSWGQSSGNTIYFGEGSWLTVV.

This clonotype was observed many times. The rearrangement uses TRBV25-1 and TRBJ1-5, with unresolved D. V lost 3 bases to trimming and J lost 4 bases, with 7 bases between them. The germline V gene encodes CDR1 MGHDK and CDR2 SYGVNS. The CDR3 runs to 13 residues. The CDR3 DNA reads as TGTGCCAGCAGTGACAGGACTAATCAGCCCCAGCATTTT. Amino acid sequence: CASSDRTNQPQHF. Full variable domain (missing parts from reference TRBV25-1 and TRBJ1-5): EADIYQTPRYLVIGTGKKITLECSQTMGHDKMYWYQQDPGMELHLIHYSYGVNSTEKGDLSSESTVSRIRTEHFPLTLESARPSHTSQYLCASSDRTNQPQHFGDGTRLSIL.

This clonotype was found many times. CDR3: CASSMPGTQAFF. In DNA form, the CDR3 reads TGCGCCAGCAGCATGCCCGGGACACAAGCTTTCTTT. The chain recombines TRBV5-1 with TRBJ1-1; D perhaps matches TRBD1 (6 bases). V was clipped by 4 bases and J by 9 bases, with 13 bases between them. CDR1 and CDR2 (germline): SGHRS, YFSETQ. The CDR3 loop spans 12 amino acids. Supplemented by reference TRBV5-1 and TRBJ1-1, the full variable domain reads KAGVTQTPRYLIKTRGQQVTLSCSPISGHRSVSWYQQTPGQGLQFLFEYFSETQRNKGNFPGRFSGRQFSNSRSEMNVSTLELGDSALYLCASSMPGTQAFFGQGTRLTVV.

V and J are TRBV6-5 and TRBJ1-1; D is perhaps TRBD1 (5 bases). The CDR3 runs 14 residues. The V gene lost 2 bases and the J gene lost 5 bases, with 12 bases spanning the gap. Germline V gene data show CDR1 as MNHEY and CDR2 as SVGAGI. In DNA, the CDR3 is TGTGCCAGCAGTTACGCAGGGATTGGGACTGAAGCTTTCTTT. This sequence encodes CASSYAGIGTEAFF.

The rearrangement uses TRBV5-1 and TRBJ2-5; 12 positions match TRBD1. Unmatched junction bases numbered 10, after V lost 4 bases and J lost 6 bases. Germline V gene sequence: CDR1 SGHRS, CDR2 YFSETQ. The CDR3 is made up of 16 amino acids. For the CDR3, the DNA is TGCGCCAGCAGCCCCGGGACAGGGGGCCCTGCTCAGACCCAGTACTTC. As protein: CASSPGTGGPAQTQYF.

There are many counts of this clonotype. The chain carries TRBV28 and TRBJ2-7, with D perhaps TRBD1 or TRBD2 (5 bases each). The length of the CDR3 is 13 residues. Germline V CDR1 and CDR2: MDHEN, SYDVKM. V was cut by 7 bases and J by 2 bases, with 12 bases left in between. CDR3 residues: CASTFGATYEQYF. For the CDR3, the DNA is TGTGCCAGCACCTTCGGGGCCACCTACGAGCAGTACTTC.

This clonotype was seen many times. CDR3 coding DNA: TGCAGCGTTCGGGACGTGGACACCGGGGAGCTGTTTTTT. It encodes CSVRDVDTGELFF. The V call is TRBV29-1, the J call TRBJ2-2, with D tentatively TRBD1 or TRBD2 (5 bases each). CDR1 and CDR2 from the germline V gene are SQVTM and ANQGSEA. V was trimmed by 5 bases and J by 3 bases, leaving 10 bases between them. The CDR3 covers 13 residues.